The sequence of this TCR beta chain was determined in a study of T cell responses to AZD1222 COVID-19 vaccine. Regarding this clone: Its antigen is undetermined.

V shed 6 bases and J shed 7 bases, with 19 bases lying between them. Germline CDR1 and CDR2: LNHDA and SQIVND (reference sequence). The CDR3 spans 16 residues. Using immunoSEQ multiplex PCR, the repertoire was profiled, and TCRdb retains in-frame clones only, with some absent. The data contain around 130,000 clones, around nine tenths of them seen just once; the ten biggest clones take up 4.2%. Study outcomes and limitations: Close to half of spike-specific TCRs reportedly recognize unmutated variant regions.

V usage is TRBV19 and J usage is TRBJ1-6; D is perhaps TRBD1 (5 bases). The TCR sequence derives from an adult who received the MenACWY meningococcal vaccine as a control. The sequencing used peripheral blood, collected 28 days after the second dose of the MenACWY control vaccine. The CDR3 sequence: CASSTGTLMSNSPLHF. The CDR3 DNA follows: TGTGCCAGTAGCACCGGGACCCTGATGTCGAATTCACCCCTCCACTTT.